The clone carrying this TCR beta chain appeared once. These data belong to a study of shared clonotypes between healthy human individuals. Study as a whole: The study drew on a couple of women and three men aged 18 to 49 as donors.

The material for each subset, its genomic DNA, was split evenly across several immunoSEQ plates. Replicate PCRs were loaded with approximately 300 ng DNA from unsorted PBMC, about 30,000 T cell genomes. In the study's own analysis: Filtering of immunoSEQ junctional sequences could not match full-length read filtering. Produced via immunoSEQ multiplex PCR; TCRdb's table is partial and in-frame only. V and J calls and clone size come straight from that table; D and trimming were deduced from the DNA. In the table there are about half a million clones, over 70% of which are singletons. This CDR3 region has 14 residues. Germline values: CDR1 MDHEN, CDR2 SYDVKM. The V and J ends lost 3 bases and 5 bases, in that order; junction bases with no gene match: 4.

The sequenced sample consisted of PBMCs. The TCR originated in a woman aged 40 to 50 in good health. Some clones in this sample may be carry-over from other donors' samples. The chain combines TRBV28 with TRBJ2-5; the match to TRBD1 covers 9 bases. CDR3: CASSFTGGGETQYF. The DNA of the CDR3 is TGTGCCAGCAGTTTTACAGGGGGCGGGGAGACCCAGTACTTC.